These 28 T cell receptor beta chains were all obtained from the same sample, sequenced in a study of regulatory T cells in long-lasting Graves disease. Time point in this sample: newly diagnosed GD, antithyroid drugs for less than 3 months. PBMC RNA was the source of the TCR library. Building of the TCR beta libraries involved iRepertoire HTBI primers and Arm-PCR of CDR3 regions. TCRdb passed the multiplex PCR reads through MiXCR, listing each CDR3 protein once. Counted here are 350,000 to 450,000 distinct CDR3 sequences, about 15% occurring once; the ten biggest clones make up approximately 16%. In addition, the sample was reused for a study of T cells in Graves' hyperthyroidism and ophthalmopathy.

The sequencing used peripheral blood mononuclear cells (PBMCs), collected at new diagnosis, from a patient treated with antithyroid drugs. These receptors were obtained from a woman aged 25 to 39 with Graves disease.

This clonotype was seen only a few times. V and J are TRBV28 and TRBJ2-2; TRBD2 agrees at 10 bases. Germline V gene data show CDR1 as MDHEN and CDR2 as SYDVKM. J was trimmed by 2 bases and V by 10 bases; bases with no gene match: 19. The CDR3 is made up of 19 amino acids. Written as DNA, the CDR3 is TGTGCCAAGCCGCCCTTTCCTCCCGGACTAGCGGTTAACACCGGGGAGCTGTTTTTT. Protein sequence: CAKPPFPPGLAVNTGELFF.

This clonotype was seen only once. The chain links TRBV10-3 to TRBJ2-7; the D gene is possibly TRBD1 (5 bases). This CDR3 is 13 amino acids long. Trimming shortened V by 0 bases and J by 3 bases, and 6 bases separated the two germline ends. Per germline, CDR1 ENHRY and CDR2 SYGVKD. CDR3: CAISESTDYEQYF. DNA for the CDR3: TGTGCCATCAGTGAGTCGACAGACTACGAGCAGTACTTC.

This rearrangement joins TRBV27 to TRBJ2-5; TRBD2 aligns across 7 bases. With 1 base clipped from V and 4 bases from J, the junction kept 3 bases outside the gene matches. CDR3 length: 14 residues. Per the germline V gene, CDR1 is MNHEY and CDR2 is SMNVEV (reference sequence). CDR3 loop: CASSLYAGAETQYF. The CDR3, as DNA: TGTGCCAGCAGTTTATATGCGGGAGCAGAGACCCAGTACTTC.

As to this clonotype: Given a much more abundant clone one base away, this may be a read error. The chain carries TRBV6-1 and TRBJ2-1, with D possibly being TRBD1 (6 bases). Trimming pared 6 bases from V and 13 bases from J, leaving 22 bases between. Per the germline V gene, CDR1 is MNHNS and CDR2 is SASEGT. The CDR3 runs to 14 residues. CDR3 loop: CASSPVEGQETQFF. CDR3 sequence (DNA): TGTGCCAGCAGCCCGGTTGAGGGACAAGAGACCCAGTTCTTC.

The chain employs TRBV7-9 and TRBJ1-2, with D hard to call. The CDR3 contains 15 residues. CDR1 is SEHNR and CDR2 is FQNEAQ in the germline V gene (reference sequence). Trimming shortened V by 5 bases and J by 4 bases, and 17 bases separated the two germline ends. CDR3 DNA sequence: TGTGCCAGCAGCGAAAGTACAGTCCCCCTCTATGGCTACACCTTC. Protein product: CASSESTVPLYGYTF.

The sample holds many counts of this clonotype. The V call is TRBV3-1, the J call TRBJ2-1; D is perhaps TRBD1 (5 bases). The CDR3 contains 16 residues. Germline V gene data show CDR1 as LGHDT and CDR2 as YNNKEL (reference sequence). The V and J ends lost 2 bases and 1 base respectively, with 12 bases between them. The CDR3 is CASSQRQGRSYNEQFF. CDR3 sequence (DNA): TGTGCCAGCAGCCAACGCCAGGGTAGATCCTACAATGAGCAGTTCTTC.

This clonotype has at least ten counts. The CDR3 region is CSVRRGANEKLFF. The CDR3 nucleotides read TGCAGCGTTCGACGTGGGGCTAATGAAAAACTGTTTTTT. The rearrangement uses TRBV29-1 and TRBJ1-4; D is unresolved. The CDR3 is 13 residues long. Germline V gene data show CDR1 as SQVTM and CDR2 as ANQGSEA. Trimming stripped 5 bases from V and 3 bases from J, with 10 bases between.

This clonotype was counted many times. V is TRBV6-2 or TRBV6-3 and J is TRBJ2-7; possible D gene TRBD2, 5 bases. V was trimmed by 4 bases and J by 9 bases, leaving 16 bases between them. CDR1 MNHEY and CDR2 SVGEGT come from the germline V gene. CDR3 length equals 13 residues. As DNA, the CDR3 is TGTGCCAGCAGTTCTGCGGGTCAAGAGGGGCAGTACTTC. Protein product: CASSSAGQEGQYF.

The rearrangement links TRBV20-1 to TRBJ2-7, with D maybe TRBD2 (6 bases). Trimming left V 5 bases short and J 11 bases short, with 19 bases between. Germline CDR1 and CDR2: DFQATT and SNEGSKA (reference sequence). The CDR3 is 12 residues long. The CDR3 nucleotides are TGCAGTGCTTCCGCTACTAGCTCGAGGGAGTACTTC. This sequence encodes CSASATSSREYF.

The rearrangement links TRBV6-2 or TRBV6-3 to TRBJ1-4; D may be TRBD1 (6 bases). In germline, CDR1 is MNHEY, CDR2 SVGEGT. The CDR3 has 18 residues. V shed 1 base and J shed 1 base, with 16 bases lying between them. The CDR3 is CASSYFTTGRVTNEKLFF. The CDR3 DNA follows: TGTGCCAGCAGTTACTTCACTACAGGGAGGGTAACTAATGAAAAACTGTTTTTT.

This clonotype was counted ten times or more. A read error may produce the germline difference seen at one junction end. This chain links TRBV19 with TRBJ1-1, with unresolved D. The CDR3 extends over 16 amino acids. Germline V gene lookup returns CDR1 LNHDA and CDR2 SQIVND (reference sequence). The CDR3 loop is CASSVDLAALNTEAFF. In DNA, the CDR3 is TGTGCCAGTAGTGTAGATTTGGCGGCCTTGAACACTGAAGCTTTCTTT.

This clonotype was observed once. CDR3 DNA: TGTGCCAGCAGCGGGGATGGAAACACCATATATTTT. Protein product: CASSGDGNTIYF. V usage is TRBV5-4 and J usage is TRBJ1-3; the D is unclear. There are 12 residues in the CDR3. The V end lost 4 bases, the J end lost 3 bases, and 5 bases lay between the germline ends. Germline V gene sequence: CDR1 SGHNT, CDR2 YYREEE (reference sequence).

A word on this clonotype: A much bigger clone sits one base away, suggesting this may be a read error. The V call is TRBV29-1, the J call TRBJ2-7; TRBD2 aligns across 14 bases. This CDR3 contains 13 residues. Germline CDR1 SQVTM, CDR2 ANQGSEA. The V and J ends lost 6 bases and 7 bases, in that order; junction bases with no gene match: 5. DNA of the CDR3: TGCAGCGTAAGACTAGCGGGAGGGAATGAGCAGTACTTC. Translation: CSVRLAGGNEQYF.

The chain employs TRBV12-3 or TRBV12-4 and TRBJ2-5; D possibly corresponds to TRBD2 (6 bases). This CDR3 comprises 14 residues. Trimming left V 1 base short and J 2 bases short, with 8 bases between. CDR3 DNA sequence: TGTGCCAGCAGTTTAGGGACTAAACAAGAGACCCAGTACTTC. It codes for CASSLGTKQETQYF.

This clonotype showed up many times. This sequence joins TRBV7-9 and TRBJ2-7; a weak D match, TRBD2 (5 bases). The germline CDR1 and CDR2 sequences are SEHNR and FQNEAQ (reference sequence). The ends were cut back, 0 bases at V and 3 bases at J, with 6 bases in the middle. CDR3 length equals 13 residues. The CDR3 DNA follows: TGTGCCAGCAGCTTAGCCGGGGACTACGAGCAGTACTTC. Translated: CASSLAGDYEQYF. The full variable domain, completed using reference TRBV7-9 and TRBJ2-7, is DTGVSQNPRHKITKRGQNVTFRCDPISEHNRLYWYRQTLGQGPEFLTYFQNEAQLEKSRLLSDRFSAERPKGSFSTLEIQRTEQGDSAMYLCASSLAGDYEQYFGPGTRLTVT.

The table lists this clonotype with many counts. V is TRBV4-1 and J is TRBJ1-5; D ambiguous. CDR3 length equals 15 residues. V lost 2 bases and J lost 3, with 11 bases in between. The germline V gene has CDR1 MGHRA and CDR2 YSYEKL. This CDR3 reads CASSQPDRPNQPQHF. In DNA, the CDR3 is TGCGCCAGCAGCCAACCAGACCGGCCCAATCAGCCCCAGCATTTT.

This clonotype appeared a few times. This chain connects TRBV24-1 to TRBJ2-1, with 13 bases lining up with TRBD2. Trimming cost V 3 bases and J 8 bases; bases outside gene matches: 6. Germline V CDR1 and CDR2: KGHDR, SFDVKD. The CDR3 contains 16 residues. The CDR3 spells CATSDEGLAGADEQFF. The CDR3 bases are TGTGCCACCAGTGATGAAGGACTAGCGGGAGCAGATGAGCAGTTCTTC.

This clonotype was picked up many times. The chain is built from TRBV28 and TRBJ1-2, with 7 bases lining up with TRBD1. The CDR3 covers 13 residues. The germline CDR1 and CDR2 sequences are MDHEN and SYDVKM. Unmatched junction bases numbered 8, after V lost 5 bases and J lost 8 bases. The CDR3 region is CASSPTGAKGYTF. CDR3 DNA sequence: TGTGCCAGCAGTCCCACAGGGGCGAAGGGCTACACCTTC.

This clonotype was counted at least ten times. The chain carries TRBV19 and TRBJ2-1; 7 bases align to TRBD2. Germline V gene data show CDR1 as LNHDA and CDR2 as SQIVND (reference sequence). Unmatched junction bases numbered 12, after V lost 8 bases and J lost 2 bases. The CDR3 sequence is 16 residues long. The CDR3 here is CASQASGPEPYNEQFF. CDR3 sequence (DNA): TGTGCCAGTCAAGCTAGCGGCCCTGAACCCTACAATGAGCAGTTCTTC.

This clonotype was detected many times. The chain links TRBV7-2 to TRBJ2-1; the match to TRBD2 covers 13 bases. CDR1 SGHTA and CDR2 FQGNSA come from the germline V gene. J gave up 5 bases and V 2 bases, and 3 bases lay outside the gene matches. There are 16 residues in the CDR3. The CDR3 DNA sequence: TGTGCCAGCAGCTTACCGGGACTAGCGGGACACAATGAGCAGTTCTTC. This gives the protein CASSLPGLAGHNEQFF.

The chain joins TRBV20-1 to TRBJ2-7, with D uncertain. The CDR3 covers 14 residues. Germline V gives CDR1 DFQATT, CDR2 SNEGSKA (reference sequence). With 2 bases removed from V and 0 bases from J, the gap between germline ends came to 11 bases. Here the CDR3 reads CSARNPDNSYEQYF. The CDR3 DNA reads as TGCAGTGCTAGAAACCCTGACAACTCCTACGAGCAGTACTTC.

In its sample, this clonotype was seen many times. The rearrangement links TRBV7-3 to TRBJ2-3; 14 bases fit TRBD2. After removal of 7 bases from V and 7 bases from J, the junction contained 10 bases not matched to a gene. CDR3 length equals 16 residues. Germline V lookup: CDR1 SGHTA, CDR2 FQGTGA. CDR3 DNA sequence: TGTGCCAGCAACGGGACTAGCGGGAGTCTAGGTCATACGCAGTATTTT. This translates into CASNGTSGSLGHTQYF.

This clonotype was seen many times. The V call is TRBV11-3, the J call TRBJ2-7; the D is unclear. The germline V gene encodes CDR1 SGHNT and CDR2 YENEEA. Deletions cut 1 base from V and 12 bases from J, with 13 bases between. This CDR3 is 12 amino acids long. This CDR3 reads CASSLVEATMYF. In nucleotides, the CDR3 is TGTGCCAGCAGCTTAGTTGAAGCCACTATGTACTTC.

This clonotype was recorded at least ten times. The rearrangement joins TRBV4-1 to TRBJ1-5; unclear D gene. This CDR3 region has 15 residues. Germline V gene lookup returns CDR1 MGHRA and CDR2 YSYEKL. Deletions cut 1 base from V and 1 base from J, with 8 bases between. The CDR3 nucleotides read TGCGCCAGCAGCCAAGTTATCGGGAGCAATCAGCCCCAGCATTTT. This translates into CASSQVIGSNQPQHF.

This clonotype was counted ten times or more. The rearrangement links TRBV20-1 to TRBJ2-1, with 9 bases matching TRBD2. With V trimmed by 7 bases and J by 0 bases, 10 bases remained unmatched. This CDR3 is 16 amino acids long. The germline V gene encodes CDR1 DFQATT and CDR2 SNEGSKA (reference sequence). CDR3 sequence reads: CSGGLAGRSSYNEQFF. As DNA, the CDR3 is TGCAGTGGGGGGCTAGCGGGACGAAGCTCCTACAATGAGCAGTTCTTC.

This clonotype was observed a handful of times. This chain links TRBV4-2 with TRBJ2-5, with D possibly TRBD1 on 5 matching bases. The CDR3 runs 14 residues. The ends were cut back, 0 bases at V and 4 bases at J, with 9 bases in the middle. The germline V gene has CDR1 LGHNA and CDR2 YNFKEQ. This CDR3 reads CASSQDSGSETQYF. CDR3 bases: TGTGCCAGCAGCCAAGACTCAGGGTCAGAGACCCAGTACTTC.

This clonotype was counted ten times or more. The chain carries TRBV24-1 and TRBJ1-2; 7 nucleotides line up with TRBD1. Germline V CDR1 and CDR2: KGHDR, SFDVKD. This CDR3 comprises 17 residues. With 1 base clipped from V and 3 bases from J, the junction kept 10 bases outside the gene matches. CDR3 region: CATSDFGPQGNYYGYTF. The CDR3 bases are TGTGCCACCAGTGATTTTGGGCCACAGGGGAACTACTATGGCTACACCTTC.

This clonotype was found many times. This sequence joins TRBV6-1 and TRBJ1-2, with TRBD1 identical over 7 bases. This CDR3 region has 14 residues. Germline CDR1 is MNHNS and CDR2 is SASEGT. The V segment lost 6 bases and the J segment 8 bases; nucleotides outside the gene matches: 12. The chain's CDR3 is CASSPTDRVDGYTF. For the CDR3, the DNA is TGTGCCAGCAGCCCGACTGACAGGGTTGACGGCTACACCTTC.